This T cell receptor (beta chain) was obtained from a study of T cells after yellow fever vaccination. Background on the study: Fractions of low cell number were prepared using SMART-Seq v4 Ultra Low Input.

Points from the study as a whole: Contamination by abundant bulk-population clonotypes could be present in FACS-sorted repertoires. Clonotypes found in both CD4 and CD8 compartments made up a small share.

In making TCR cDNA, 5'RACE template switching added a universal primer site and UMIs to it. TCRdb passed the 5' RACE reads through MiXCR, listing each CDR3 protein once. The table records about 300,000 distinct CDR3 sequences, 8.7% of them present only once. This clonotype was seen a handful of times. As yet, its antigen is unknown. The V gene end was trimmed by 4 bases and the J gene end by 5 bases; junction bases not matched to a gene: 5. The germline V gene has CDR1 LGHDT and CDR2 YNNKEL (reference sequence). This CDR3 is 14 amino acids long. This receptor was identified in a man younger than 35 who received the YFV17D yellow fever vaccine. The specimen was CD4+ T cells sorted from PBMCs, collected 5 days after the yellow fever booster vaccination. The rearrangement joins TRBV3-1 to TRBJ2-1, with 7 bases matching TRBD1. CDR3 DNA sequence: TGTGCCAGCAGCCGGAGAGGGACAGACAATGAGCAGTTCTTC. Translated, it gives CASSRRGTDNEQFF.